This section outlines one T cell receptor (beta chain) sequence together with its context. Its antigen remains unidentified. Profiling relied on immunoSEQ multiplex PCR, and the TCRdb table lists in-frame clones only, not all of them. The data contain some 100,000 clones, approximately 87% of them singletons. These data are taken from a study of T cell responses to AZD1222 COVID-19 vaccine. Study-level points and caveats: Reportedly, nearly half the spike-specific TCRs target unmutated variant regions. A rise in Spike-specific TCR breadth and depth followed two AZD1222 doses. Every sample of the repertoires postdated the peak T cell response.

V lost 8 bases to trimming and J lost 4 bases, with 26 bases between them. The CDR3 consists of 17 residues. Germline V lookup: CDR1 MRHNA, CDR2 SNTAGT. This specimen consisted of peripheral blood, obtained 28 days after the second AZD1222 dose. The chain uses TRBV6-4 and TRBJ1-1, with D tentatively TRBD1 (6 bases). The sequence was obtained from an adult who received the AZD1222 COVID-19 vaccine. The CDR3 DNA sequence: TGTGCCAGCCTATACGACAGGTTCCTGGGGGACGGCACTGAAGCTTTCTTT. Protein product: CASLYDRFLGDGTEAFF.